The 11 T cell receptor beta chains reported below all come from one sample, sequenced in a study of blood T cell repertoires in COVID-19. Profiling relied on immunoSEQ multiplex PCR, and the TCRdb table lists in-frame clones only, not all of them. Here the sample spans roughly 60,000 clones, 90% to 95% being singletons. Sequencing input: peripheral blood. The receptors stem from a man aged 45-65 years with active COVID-19.

The rearrangement links TRBV10-3 to TRBJ1-5, with TRBD1 matching 8 bases. After removal of 3 bases from V and 6 bases from J, the junction contained 10 bases not matched to a gene. Germline V gene sequence: CDR1 ENHRY, CDR2 SYGVKD. The CDR3 sequence is 16 residues long. CDR3 coding DNA: TGTGCCATCAGTGATTCCCAGGGGGCCTCTGGTCAGCCCCAGCATTTT. Its protein is CAISDSQGASGQPQHF.

This clone was seen once. The chain is built from TRBV7-6 and TRBJ2-3; 11 nucleotides line up with TRBD2. The germline V gene has CDR1 SGHVS and CDR2 FNYEAQ. The ends lost 1 base at V and 7 bases at J; junction bases unmatched: 4. This CDR3 contains 15 residues. The CDR3 loop is CASSLGLAGRNTQYF. CDR3 DNA sequence: TGTGCCAGCAGCTTAGGACTAGCGGGAAGAAATACGCAGTATTTT.

The genes are TRBV28 and TRBJ2-6; a possible D gene is TRBD1 (6 bases). The V end lost 10 bases, the J end lost 2 bases, and 12 bases lay between the germline ends. Per germline, CDR1 MDHEN and CDR2 SYDVKM. CDR3 length: 14 amino acids. This CDR3 is CATEDRAGANVLTF. In nucleotides, the CDR3 is TGTGCCACCGAGGACAGAGCTGGGGCCAACGTCCTGACTTTC.

The chain recombines TRBV6-2 or TRBV6-3 with TRBJ2-5, with D tentatively TRBD1 (5 bases). V was pared by 4 bases and J by 5 bases, with 11 bases between. This CDR3 is built from 13 residues. The germline V gene has CDR1 MNHEY and CDR2 SVGEGT. CDR3 loop: CASSLGALETQYF. CDR3 in DNA: TGTGCCAGCAGTTTAGGGGCCCTGGAGACCCAGTACTTC.

The chain links TRBV12-5 to TRBJ1-5; tentatively, D is TRBD1 (5 bases). This CDR3 contains 13 residues. Germline loops: CDR1 LGHNT, CDR2 FRNRAP. With 1 base removed from V and 9 bases from J, the gap between germline ends came to 10 bases. CDR3 in DNA: TGTGCTAGTGGTTTGGATCGGGGGGGGCCCCAGCATTTT. It encodes CASGLDRGGPQHF.

The chain carries TRBV7-2 and TRBJ2-5; TRBD1 agrees at 9 bases. Trimming cost V 3 bases and J 6 bases; bases outside gene matches: 2. In germline, CDR1 is SGHTA, CDR2 FQGNSA. The CDR3 spans 13 residues. The chain's CDR3 is CASSLDRGKTQYF. The CDR3 nucleotides read TGTGCCAGCAGCTTGGACAGGGGAAAGACCCAGTACTTC.

The V gene is TRBV29-1, the J gene TRBJ2-7, with D possibly matching TRBD2 (5 bases). V gave up 8 bases and J gave up 2 bases, with 31 bases separating them. The CDR3 is 18 amino acids. Looked up from germline, CDR1 is SQVTM and CDR2 is ANQGSEA. CDR3 amino acids: CSPEVEGLLPLHTYEQYF. CDR3 nucleotides: TGCAGCCCAGAGGTAGAGGGCTTACTTCCTCTACATACCTACGAGCAGTACTTC.

CDR3 amino acids: CASSIQGIGGELFF. CDR3 DNA: TGCGCCAGCAGCATCCAGGGGATAGGCGGGGAGCTGTTTTTT. The rearrangement joins TRBV5-1 to TRBJ2-2; weak D call: TRBD1 (6 bases). Germline V CDR1 and CDR2: SGHRS, YFSETQ. The CDR3 contains 14 residues. V was pared by 4 bases and J by 7 bases, with 14 bases between.

The chain has TRBV2 and TRBJ1-2; TRBD1 matches at 7 bases. The CDR3 sequence is 14 residues long. CDR1 is SNHLY and CDR2 is FYNNEI in the germline V gene. Trimming cost V 3 bases and J 8 bases; bases outside gene matches: 9. For the CDR3, the DNA is TGTGCCAGCAGTGAGAGAGGGGGCGCTTACGGCTACACCTTC. It is translated as CASSERGGAYGYTF.

This chain links TRBV5-6 with TRBJ2-1, with D maybe TRBD2 (5 bases). V was shortened by 4 bases and J by 8 bases, with 19 bases between the two germline ends. Germline loops: CDR1 SGHDT, CDR2 YYEEEE. The CDR3 contains 15 residues. CDR3 sequence: CASSRVRPGGDEQFF. In DNA, the CDR3 is TGTGCCAGCAGCCGAGTCCGGCCCGGAGGCGATGAGCAGTTCTTC.

This clone was seen only once. The rearrangement uses TRBV2 and TRBJ2-2; the D gene is possibly TRBD2 (6 bases). Germline CDR1 reads SNHLY; CDR2 reads FYNNEI. There are 14 residues in the CDR3. The V and J ends lost 5 bases and 5 bases respectively, with 12 bases between them. CDR3 loop: CASSWDWRTGELFF. The CDR3 DNA is TGTGCCAGCAGTTGGGACTGGAGAACCGGGGAGCTGTTTTTT. Full variable domain (missing parts from reference TRBV2 and TRBJ2-2): EPEVTQTPSHQVTQMGQEVILRCVPISNHLYFYWYRQILGQKVEFLVSFYNNEISEKSEIFDDQFSVERPDGSNFTLKIRSTKLEDSAMYFCASSWDWRTGELFFGEGSRLTVL.